Included here is one T cell receptor (beta chain) sequence, with context. This specimen belongs to a study of CD8 T cells in Susac syndrome. An amount of RNA that ranged from roughly 0.45 to 1 ug was reverse transcribed with random hexamers. TCRdb reanalysed the immunoSEQ multiplex PCR reads using MiXCR and keeps one entry per CDR3 protein. The table includes 150,000 to 200,000 distinct CDR3 sequences, less than 95% detected once. CDR3 size: 15 residues. V shed 1 base and J 7 bases; nucleotides not matched to a gene: 9. Germline CDR1 and CDR2: SEHNR and FQNEAQ (reference sequence). The chain combines TRBV7-9 with TRBJ1-2; 7 nucleotides agree with TRBD1. The source material was CD4+ T cells from PBMCs. The clonotype was recovered from a human donor with multiple sclerosis. The CDR3 DNA reads TGTGCCAGCAGCTTAGACTCCGGGACAGCCTTTGGCTACACCTTC. Encoded protein: CASSLDSGTAFGYTF.